This T cell receptor (beta chain) was obtained from a study of blood T cell repertoires in COVID-19. Only in-frame clones appear in the TCRdb table, and some are missing; sequencing was by immunoSEQ multiplex PCR. The sample shows under 200,000 clones, 70% to 90% of them seen only once. The CDR3 length is 14 residues. Germline V CDR1 and CDR2: MDHEN, SYDVKM. The V and J ends lost 5 bases and 1 base respectively, with 11 bases between them. This chain joins TRBV28 and TRBJ1-1; D may be TRBD1 (6 bases). The sequence was obtained from a man aged 40-49 years with active or convalescent COVID-19. The sequencing sample was made of peripheral blood. The DNA of the CDR3 is TGTGCCAGCAGTCTGTTGGACAGGAACACTGAAGCTTTCTTT. Encoded protein: CASSLLDRNTEAFF.